This record covers a single T cell receptor (beta chain). These data are taken from a study of blood T cell repertoires in COVID-19. Data came from immunoSEQ multiplex PCR; TCRdb stores just in-frame clones and leaves some out. The data contain about 190,000 clones, approximately 79% of them seen just once; the ten biggest clones take up about 13%. The CDR3 is 16 amino acids. V shed 5 bases and J 2 bases; nucleotides not matched to a gene: 8. Germline V gene lookup returns CDR1 SGHVS and CDR2 FNYEAQ. The sequence was collected from a man in his fifties who had recovered from COVID-19. Sequencing was performed on peripheral blood. The chain joins TRBV7-6 to TRBJ2-1; TRBD2 matches 8 bases. The CDR3 coding sequence is TGTGCCAGCAGCCCCCATAGCGGGAAAACCTACAATGAGCAGTTCTTC. It translates to CASSPHSGKTYNEQFF. The variable domain in full, with the rest retrieved from reference TRBV7-6 and TRBJ2-1, is GAGVSQSPRYKVTKRGQDVALRCDPISGHVSLYWYRQALGQGPEFLTYFNYEAQQDKSGLPNDRFSAERPEGSISTLTIQRTEQRDSAMYRCASSPHSGKTYNEQFFGPGTRLTVL.